The T cell receptor (beta chain) described here comes from a study of blood T cell repertoires in COVID-19 (TCRdb year 2020). Background for the entire study: Samples covering the acute and convalescent phases of COVID-19 were provided by collaborators in the United States, Italy and Spain. A de-identified subject ID, COVID-19 status, age in years and sex were almost always included in the sample metadata. Deeply sampled blood TCRbeta repertoires from subjects exposed to, actively infected with, or recovered from COVID-19 were included in the dataset. The prospective study material was composed of cDNA or gDNA derived from T cells, B-cell-depleted T cells, or PBMCs. The samples were drawn from two sources: the first 160 participants of the ongoing ImmuneRACE study, and 950 to 1,500 subjects contributed by 6 global collaborators. A freely available public database, intended as a resource for researchers studying the immune response to SARS-CoV-2, is where the repertoires were released. Where available, HLA class I and class II types were obtained from metadata supplied by the sample provider rather than from assay-based typing.

The immunoSEQ Assay, a bias-controlled multiplex PCR, was used to amplify TCRbeta CDR3 regions from genomic DNA. The original methods were these. The number of nucleated cells in each sample was estimated from the amplification of reference gene primers within the assay. To quantify the absolute abundance of each unique TCRbeta CDR3 rearrangement, sequence reads were collapsed and filtered. For each sample, productive Simpson clonality was calculated as the square root of Simpson's diversity index over productive rearrangements. TCRdb took over this immuneACCESS table, retaining in-frame rearrangements with V and J assigned. Such tables are incomplete; in checked studies, under half of the missing clones stem from an unresolved V gene, and the remainder is unexplained. V, J and clone size are those of that table, while D and trimming were read from the DNA. The sample data list about 340,000 clones, and 75% to 90% of these were observed just once. In total, the top ten clones hold around 7.4% of the sample.

Study-wide conclusions, independent of this receptor: Clinical and demographic metadata were provided uncurated, with the amount varying by source and participant.

From cysteine to phenylalanine, the CDR3 is 16 amino acids long. The CDR3 DNA has 48 bases and is translated from base 1. Between the V and J ends, shortened by 6 bases and 1 base respectively, the junction contains 16 bases. CDR1 and CDR2, per the germline V gene (reference sequence), are GTSNPN and SVGIG. Comment on this clone: Its antigen remains undetermined. Per-base quality was not reported, and no clone a single base away is much larger than it.

In Seattle, one collaborating source enrolled patients while the infection was active and tracked those patients longitudinally over the course of disease. The collaborating institutions used their own protocols to collect whole blood in K2EDTA tubes. For TCRbeta analysis, collaborators shipped samples in one of three forms: frozen whole blood, isolated PBMCs, or DNA extracted from either of those sample types. The source material was peripheral blood. The sequence was obtained from a woman aged 55 to 70 with COVID-19, enrolled during active disease. The V and J segments used are TRBV30 and TRBJ2-6; a tentative D match to TRBD2 spans 6 bases. The CDR3 region: CACGGTPLSGANVLTF. The bases read TGTGCCTGTGGTGGGACTCCCTTGTCTGGGGCCAACGTCCTGACTTTC.